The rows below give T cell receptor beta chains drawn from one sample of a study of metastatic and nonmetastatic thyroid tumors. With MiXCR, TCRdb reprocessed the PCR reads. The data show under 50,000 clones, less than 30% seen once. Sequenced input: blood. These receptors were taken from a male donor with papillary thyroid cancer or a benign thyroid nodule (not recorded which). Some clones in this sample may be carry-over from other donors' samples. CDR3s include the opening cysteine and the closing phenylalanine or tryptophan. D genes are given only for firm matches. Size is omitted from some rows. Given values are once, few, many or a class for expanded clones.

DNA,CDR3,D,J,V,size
TGCGCCAGCAGCTTTAATGCCTATGAGCAGTTCTTC,CASSFNAYEQFF,NA,TRBJ2-1,TRBV5-1,NA
TGTGCCAGCAGTCGACAGGCCCTTCTTGGTTCACCCCTCCACTTT,CASSRQALLGSPLHF,NA,TRBJ1-6,TRBV27,few
TGTGCCAGCAGTGGGACTAGCGGGAGGAACTACAATGAGCAGTTCTTC,CASSGTSGRNYNEQFF,TRBD2,TRBJ2-1,TRBV6-4,few
TGCAGTGCTAGAGATCTACAGGGGTACGAGCAGTACTTC,CSARDLQGYEQYF,TRBD1,TRBJ2-7,TRBV20-1,NA
TGTGCCAGCAGTGACTCGGGAGCCGGGGAGCTGTTTTTT,CASSDSGAGELFF,NA,TRBJ2-2,TRBV6-4,many
TGTGCCAGCAGCGTAGAGGACAATAGCAATCAGCCCCAGCATTTT,CASSVEDNSNQPQHF,NA,TRBJ1-5,TRBV9,many
TGCAGTGCTAGCGCCCCCCAGGGGAACACTGAAGCTTTCTTT,CSASAPQGNTEAFF,NA,TRBJ1-1,TRBV20-1,many
TGTGCCAGTAGTATTTTAGCAGACTATGGCTACACCTTC,CASSILADYGYTF,NA,TRBJ1-2,TRBV19,medium-sized
TGTGCCAGCAGCTTCTTCAAAATATCGGGCGCAGATGCGCAGTATTTT,CASSFFKISGADAQYF,NA,TRBJ2-3,TRBV7-8,NA
TGCAGTGCTAGTAGACAGGGGGCAGCCTACGAGCAGTACTTC,CSASRQGAAYEQYF,TRBD1,TRBJ2-7,TRBV20-1,NA
TGCAGTGCTAGAGAAGGGACACCACACAGCGGGGTAGCTATCTACGAGCAGTACTTC,CSAREGTPHSGVAIYEQYF,NA,TRBJ2-7,TRBV20-1,NA
TGTGCCAGCAGCCGACAGGGGGAGGGCTCACCCCTCCACTTT,CASSRQGEGSPLHF,TRBD1,TRBJ1-6,TRBV9,many
TGCGCCAGCAGCCAAGAGGAGCGTGTTTACTACGAGCAGTACTTC,CASSQEERVYYEQYF,NA,TRBJ2-7,TRBV4-1,NA
TGCAGTGGAGACAGCTCCTACAATGAGCAGTTCTTC,CSGDSSYNEQFF,NA,TRBJ2-1,TRBV20-1,few
TGCAGTGCTAGAGAGGACGGGAGAGCTTACGAGCAGTACTTC,CSAREDGRAYEQYF,NA,TRBJ2-7,TRBV20-1,few
TGTGCCAGCAGCTTAACTAGCGGCTCCTACGAGCAGTACTTC,CASSLTSGSYEQYF,NA,TRBJ2-7,TRBV7-3,NA
TGTGCCAGCAGTTTATTTTGGGACACAAACTATGGCTACACCTTC,CASSLFWDTNYGYTF,NA,TRBJ1-2,TRBV28,few
TGTGCCAGCAGCCCCCCGGCGGGCTACCAAGAGACCCAGTACTTC,CASSPPAGYQETQYF,NA,TRBJ2-5,TRBV11-1,many
TGTGCCAGCAGTCACTATAGCAATCAGCCCCAGCATTTT,CASSHYSNQPQHF,NA,TRBJ1-5,TRBV6-1,few
TGTGCCAGCGGAACAGGGGGCACTTTGACCGGGGAGCTGTTTTTT,CASGTGGTLTGELFF,TRBD1,TRBJ2-2,TRBV6-1,many
TGTGCCAGTAGTTGGGGGACAGGGAACACCGGGGAGCTGTTTTTT,CASSWGTGNTGELFF,TRBD1,TRBJ2-2,TRBV19,many
TGTGCCAGCTCAAGCCCGTCTCGAGTCGAGCAGTTCTTC,CASSSPSRVEQFF,NA,TRBJ2-1,TRBV10-3,few
TGTGCCAGCATGGGCGGGAGCACAGATACGCAGTATTTT,CASMGGSTDTQYF,NA,TRBJ2-3,TRBV28,many
TGTGCCAGCAGTACGTGGGGGAGGGGCACAGATACGCAGTATTTT,CASSTWGRGTDTQYF,TRBD2,TRBJ2-3,TRBV12-3/TRBV12-4,many
TGTGCCAGCAGCCGAAGGGAGAGTGAGCAGTTCTTC,CASSRRESEQFF,NA,TRBJ2-1,TRBV7-2,NA
TGCAGTGCTAGAGGGGAATCGGACTACGAGCAGTACTTC,CSARGESDYEQYF,NA,TRBJ2-7,TRBV20-1,large
TGTGCCAGCTGGCCCGGGGTCGAGCAGTACTTC,CASWPGVEQYF,NA,TRBJ2-7,TRBV2,few
TGTGCCAGCAGCTCTGGGGCGCTAGCGGTCCGGGAGCAGTTCTTC,CASSSGALAVREQFF,TRBD2,TRBJ2-1,TRBV11-2,NA